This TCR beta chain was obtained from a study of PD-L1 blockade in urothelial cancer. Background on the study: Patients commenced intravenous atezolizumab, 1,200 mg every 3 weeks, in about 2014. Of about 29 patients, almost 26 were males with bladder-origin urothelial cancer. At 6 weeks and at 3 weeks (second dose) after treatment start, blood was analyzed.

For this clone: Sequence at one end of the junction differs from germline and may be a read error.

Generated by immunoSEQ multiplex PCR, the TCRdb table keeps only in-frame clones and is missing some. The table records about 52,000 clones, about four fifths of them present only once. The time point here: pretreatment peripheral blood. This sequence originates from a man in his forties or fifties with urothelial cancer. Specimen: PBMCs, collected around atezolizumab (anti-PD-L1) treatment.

In DNA, the CDR3 is TGTGCTAGCAGCCCCCGACTAGCGGGGGCCCAGAACACCGGGGAGCTGTTTTTT. This encodes CASSPRLAGAQNTGELFF. This chain joins TRBV7-7 and TRBJ2-2; 12 positions match TRBD2. From germline, CDR1 is SSHAT and CDR2 FNYEAQ (reference sequence). The CDR3 loop spans 18 amino acids.